These 17 T cell receptor beta chains came from one sample sequenced in a study of T cell changes during pregnancy in multiple sclerosis (dated by TCRdb to between 2017 and 2020). Libraries were prepared through the immunoSEQ multiplex PCR assay. The table comes from immuneACCESS by way of TCRdb, which keeps in-frame sequences with V and J called. Part of the clones is missing from these tables; in studies checked, under half for an unresolved V gene and the rest for unknown reasons. Present in this sample are over 40,000 clones, almost 95% of which were seen just once. The ten largest account for around 2.1% of the sample. The material was peripheral blood, obtained in the third trimester of pregnancy. Source of these receptors: a female donor with multiple sclerosis, enrolled in a pregnancy study.

This chain connects TRBV4-3 to TRBJ2-7; the match to TRBD1 covers 7 bases. V lost 7 bases and J lost 4; bases outside the gene matches: 13. Germline CDR1 LGHNA, CDR2 YSLEER. The CDR3 is 15 residues long. This CDR3 reads CASTLHRGVSYEQYF. DNA of the CDR3: TGCGCCAGCACACTGCACAGGGGAGTGAGTTACGAGCAGTACTTC.

The J gene is TRBJ1-1, the V gene TRBV7-6; D uncertain. Deletions cut 5 bases from V and 4 bases from J, with 11 bases between. The CDR3 runs to 13 residues. CDR1 and CDR2 (germline): SGHVS, FNYEAQ. Here the CDR3 DNA reads TGTGCCAGCAGCCCGGGAGTCACCACTGAAGCTTTCTTT. Translation: CASSPGVTTEAFF.

The chain has TRBV4-3 and TRBJ2-7; no definite D call. V shed 5 bases and J shed 0 bases, with 14 bases lying between them. Germline lookup yields CDR1 LGHNA and CDR2 YSLEER. The CDR3 contains 15 residues. In nucleotides, the CDR3 is TGCGCCAGCAGCAACTACCCGTTACCCTCCTACGAGCAGTACTTC. This translates into CASSNYPLPSYEQYF.

The J gene is TRBJ2-6, the V gene TRBV4-2, with 7 positions matching TRBD2. CDR1 is LGHNA, CDR2 YNFKEQ, per germline. The CDR3 totals 15 residues. The V gene end was trimmed by 4 bases and the J gene end by 0 bases; junction bases not matched to a gene: 0. Here the CDR3 DNA reads TGTGCCAGCAGCCCGGGGGGCTCTGGGGCCAACGTCCTGACTTTC. Its translation: CASSPGGSGANVLTF.

This clone has just a few counts. This chain uses TRBV5-1 with TRBJ1-4; D gene ambiguous. With 0 bases removed from V and 4 bases from J, the gap between germline ends came to 10 bases. This CDR3 spans 15 amino acids. Germline V gene lookup returns CDR1 SGHRS and CDR2 YFSETQ. The CDR3 DNA is TGCGCCAGCAGCTTGGGGTTGGCAAATAATGAAAAACTGTTTTTT. Amino acids: CASSLGLANNEKLFF.

This rearrangement joins TRBV4-3 to TRBJ2-5; 7 bases line up with TRBD2. The CDR3 extends over 18 amino acids. The germline CDR1 and CDR2 sequences are LGHNA and YSLEER. The junction had 15 bases not matched to a gene; V was cut back by 0 bases and J by 5 bases. The CDR3 is CASSQELRGSPVQETQYF. DNA of the CDR3: TGCGCCAGCAGCCAAGAACTCCGCGGGAGCCCGGTACAGGAGACCCAGTACTTC.

The chain is built from TRBV30 and TRBJ2-1; possible D gene TRBD2, 5 bases. Trimming pared 3 bases from V and 4 bases from J, leaving 10 bases between. This CDR3 is 13 amino acids long. Germline V gene lookup returns CDR1 GTSNPN and CDR2 SVGIG (reference sequence). The CDR3 loop reads CAWSPTSYNEQFF. In DNA, the CDR3 is TGTGCCTGGAGCCCTACTAGTTACAATGAGCAGTTCTTC.

V is TRBV27 and J is TRBJ2-3, with 9 bases matching TRBD2. Per germline, CDR1 MNHEY and CDR2 SMNVEV (reference sequence). V trimming: 3 bases; J trimming: 3 bases; junction bases outside the gene matches: 4. CDR3 length: 15 residues. The CDR3 loop reads CASSLREGLTDTQYF. The CDR3 region has the DNA TGTGCCAGCAGTTTGCGGGAGGGCCTGACAGATACGCAGTATTTT.

This chain connects TRBV5-1 to TRBJ2-1; D might be TRBD2 (6 bases). CDR3 length equals 17 residues. V gave up 4 bases and J gave up 0 bases, with 17 bases separating them. Germline V gene sequence: CDR1 SGHRS, CDR2 YFSETQ. Written as DNA, the CDR3 is TGCGCCAGCAGCCCTGGGATTAGCGGATTCTCCTACAATGAGCAGTTCTTC. It encodes CASSPGISGFSYNEQFF.

The chain joins TRBV5-1 to TRBJ2-7, with 10 nucleotides matching TRBD1. J lost 7 bases, V lost 0 bases, and 7 bases had no gene match. Germline V CDR1 and CDR2: SGHRS, YFSETQ. The CDR3 length is 15 residues. The CDR3 is CASSLVSGTGDEQYF. The CDR3 DNA sequence: TGCGCCAGCAGCTTGGTATCCGGGACAGGGGATGAGCAGTACTTC.

This sequence joins TRBV6-5 and TRBJ2-7; 10 bases are shared with TRBD2. V lost 5 bases, J lost 5 bases, and 3 bases stayed unmatched. CDR1 MNHEY and CDR2 SVGAGI come from the germline V gene. This CDR3 has 13 amino acids. The CDR3 is CASSPGLANEQYF. The CDR3 bases are TGTGCCAGCAGTCCGGGACTAGCGAACGAGCAGTACTTC.

This chain joins TRBV4-3 and TRBJ2-1, with 11 positions matching TRBD2. There are 18 residues in the CDR3. The J segment lost 6 bases and the V segment lost 0 bases, leaving 10 bases of the junction unmatched. CDR1 LGHNA and CDR2 YSLEER come from the germline V gene. DNA of the CDR3: TGCGCCAGCAGCCAAGATTCTATCCTAGCGGGAGGATTCAATGAGCAGTTCTTC. This translates into CASSQDSILAGGFNEQFF.

The chain employs TRBV6-5 and TRBJ1-2; 10 nucleotides agree with TRBD1. Trimming cost V 2 bases and J 5 bases; bases outside gene matches: 8. CDR1 MNHEY and CDR2 SVGAGI come from the germline V gene. The CDR3 is 16 residues long. The CDR3 spells CASSYQGQGRRYGYTF. The CDR3 bases are TGTGCCAGCAGTTACCAGGGACAGGGGAGGAGGTATGGCTACACCTTC.

V gene TRBV18 combines with J gene TRBJ2-5; no clear D gene. The CDR3 loop spans 12 amino acids. Germline V CDR1 and CDR2: KGHSH, LQKENI. Trimming took off 5 bases at V and 5 bases at J, with 9 bases between the two ends. CDR3 bases: TGTGCCAGCTCAAGCCCTTATGAGACCCAGTACTTC. This gives the protein CASSSPYETQYF.

The V and J genes are TRBV7-2 and TRBJ2-3, with 14 nucleotides matching TRBD2. V gave up 0 bases and J gave up 1 base; unmatched junction bases: 6. Germline CDR1 reads SGHTA; CDR2 reads FQGNSA. The CDR3 loop spans 19 amino acids. In DNA, the CDR3 is TGTGCCAGCAGCTTAGCGCACGGACTAGCGGGAGGTGGCACAGATACGCAGTATTTT. It codes for CASSLAHGLAGGGTDTQYF. Supplemented by reference TRBV7-2 and TRBJ2-3, the full variable domain reads GAGVSQSPSNKVTEKGKDVELRCDPISGHTALYWYRQSLGQGLEFLIYFQGNSAPDKSGLPSDRFSAERTGGSVSTLTIQRTQQEDSAVYLCASSLAHGLAGGGTDTQYFGPGTRLTVL.

V usage is TRBV6-5 and J usage is TRBJ2-1; 7 nucleotides match TRBD2. Trimming took 2 bases from V and 5 from J; bases not matched to a gene: 6. CDR1 and CDR2 (germline): MNHEY, SVGAGI. This CDR3 is 15 amino acids long. The CDR3: CASSYERENNNEQFF. The CDR3 region has the DNA TGTGCCAGCAGTTACGAGCGGGAAAATAACAATGAGCAGTTCTTC.

This clone was observed a single time. V gene TRBV18 combines with J gene TRBJ1-1, with D possibly being TRBD1 (5 bases). Per germline, CDR1 KGHSH and CDR2 LQKENI. Trimming removed 6 bases from V and 2 bases from J, with 16 bases in between. This CDR3 comprises 15 residues. In nucleotides, the CDR3 is TGTGCCAGCTCCCCAGGCGGCAGGGTCAACACTGAAGCTTTCTTT. Translating gives CASSPGGRVNTEAFF.